This T cell receptor (beta chain) was recovered during a study of blood T cell repertoires in COVID-19. The overall study: Sources were T cells, B-cell-depleted T cells, or PBMCs; the material itself was cDNA or gDNA.

Assignments of participants to cohorts depended upon their own reported clinical history. Clones were read by immunoSEQ multiplex PCR, and TCRdb kept only the in-frame ones, dropping some. The sample includes roughly 250,000 clones, 70% to 90% of them seen just once. Germline CDR1 is MNHEY and CDR2 is SVGAGI. V lost 6 bases, J lost 7 bases, and 16 bases lay in between. The CDR3 is 13 amino acids. Sequenced sample: PBMCs or T cells enriched from blood (not recorded which). This clonotype was sampled from a woman between 40 and 55 years old with acute COVID-19. This sequence joins TRBV6-5 and TRBJ2-7, with D unresolved. CDR3: CASRVTEASEQYF. CDR3 DNA sequence: TGTGCCAGCAGGGTAACCGAGGCTTCTGAGCAGTACTTC.